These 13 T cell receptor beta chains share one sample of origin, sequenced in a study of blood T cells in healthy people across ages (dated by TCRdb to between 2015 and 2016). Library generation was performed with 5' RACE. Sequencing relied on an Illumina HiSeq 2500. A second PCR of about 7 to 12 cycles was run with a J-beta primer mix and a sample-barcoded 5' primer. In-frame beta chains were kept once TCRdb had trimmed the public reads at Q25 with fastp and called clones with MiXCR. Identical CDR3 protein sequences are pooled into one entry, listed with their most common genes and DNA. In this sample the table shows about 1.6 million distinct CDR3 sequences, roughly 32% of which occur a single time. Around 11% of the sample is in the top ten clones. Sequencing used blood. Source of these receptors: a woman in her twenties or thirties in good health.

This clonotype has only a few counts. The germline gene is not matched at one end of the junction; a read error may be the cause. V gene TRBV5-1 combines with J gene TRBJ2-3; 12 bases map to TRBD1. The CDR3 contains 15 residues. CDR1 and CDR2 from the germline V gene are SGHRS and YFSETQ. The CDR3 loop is CASSFQGQGAETQYF. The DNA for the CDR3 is TGCGCCAGCAGCTTCCAGGGACAGGGGGCAGAAACGCAGTATTTT.

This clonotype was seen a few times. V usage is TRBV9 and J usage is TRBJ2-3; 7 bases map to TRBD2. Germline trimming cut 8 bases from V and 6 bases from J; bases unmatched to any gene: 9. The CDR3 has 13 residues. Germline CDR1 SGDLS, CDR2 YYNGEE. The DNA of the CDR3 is TGTGCCAGGGGGACGACCGGGAGGGATACGCAGTATTTT. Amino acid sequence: CARGTTGRDTQYF.

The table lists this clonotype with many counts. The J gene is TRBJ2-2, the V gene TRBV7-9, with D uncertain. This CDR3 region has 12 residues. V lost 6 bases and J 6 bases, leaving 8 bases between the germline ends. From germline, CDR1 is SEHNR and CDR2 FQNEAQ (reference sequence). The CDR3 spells CASSLTAGELFF. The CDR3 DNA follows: TGTGCCAGCAGTTTGACGGCCGGGGAGCTGTTTTTT.

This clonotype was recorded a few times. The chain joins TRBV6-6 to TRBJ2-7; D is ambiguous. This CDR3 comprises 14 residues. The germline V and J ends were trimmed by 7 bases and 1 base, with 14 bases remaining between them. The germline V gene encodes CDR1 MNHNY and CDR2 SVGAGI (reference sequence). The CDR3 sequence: CASTNPGLSYEQYF. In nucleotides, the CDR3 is TGTGCCAGCACCAATCCTGGGCTGTCCTACGAGCAGTACTTC.

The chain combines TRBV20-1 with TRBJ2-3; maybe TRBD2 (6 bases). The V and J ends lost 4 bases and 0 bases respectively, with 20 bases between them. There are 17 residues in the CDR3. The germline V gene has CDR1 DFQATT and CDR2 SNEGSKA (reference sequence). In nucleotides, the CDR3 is TGCAGTGCTAACCGGGGGATACGCGTTTCTAGCACAGATACGCAGTATTTT. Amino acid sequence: CSANRGIRVSSTDTQYF.

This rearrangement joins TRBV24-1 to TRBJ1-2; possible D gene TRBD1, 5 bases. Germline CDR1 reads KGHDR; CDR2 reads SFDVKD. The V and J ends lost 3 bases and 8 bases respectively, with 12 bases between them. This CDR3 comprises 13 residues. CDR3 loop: CATSDPRQKGYTF. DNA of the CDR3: TGTGCCACCAGTGATCCGAGACAGAAGGGCTACACCTTC.

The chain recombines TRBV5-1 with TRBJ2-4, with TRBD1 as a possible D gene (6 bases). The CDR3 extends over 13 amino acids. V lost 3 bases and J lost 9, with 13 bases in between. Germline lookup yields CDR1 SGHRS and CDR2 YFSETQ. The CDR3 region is CASSSRVQGIQYF. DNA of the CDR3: TGCGCCAGCAGCTCAAGGGTACAGGGCATTCAGTACTTC.

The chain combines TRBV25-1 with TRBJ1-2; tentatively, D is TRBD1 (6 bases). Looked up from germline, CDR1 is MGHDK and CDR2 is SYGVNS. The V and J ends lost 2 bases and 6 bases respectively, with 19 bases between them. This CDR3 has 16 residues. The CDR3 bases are TGTGCCAGCAGTGAAACGGGGGCCAGGGTATTCGATGGCTACACCTTC. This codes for CASSETGARVFDGYTF.

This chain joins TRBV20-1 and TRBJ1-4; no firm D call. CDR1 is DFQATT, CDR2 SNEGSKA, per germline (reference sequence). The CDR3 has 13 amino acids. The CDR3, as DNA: TGCAGGGAGGTTAGGTCAACTAATGAAAAACTGTTTTTT. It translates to CREVRSTNEKLFF.

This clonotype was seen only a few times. In DNA form, the CDR3 reads TGTGCCAGCAGCTTAGATGGTCGTAGAAATGAGCAGTTCTTC. It specifies CASSLDGRRNEQFF. The gene calls are TRBV7-2 and TRBJ2-1; no definite D call. The CDR3 consists of 14 residues. V dropped 1 base and J dropped 7 bases, with 11 bases sitting between them. CDR1 and CDR2 (germline): SGHTA, FQGNSA.

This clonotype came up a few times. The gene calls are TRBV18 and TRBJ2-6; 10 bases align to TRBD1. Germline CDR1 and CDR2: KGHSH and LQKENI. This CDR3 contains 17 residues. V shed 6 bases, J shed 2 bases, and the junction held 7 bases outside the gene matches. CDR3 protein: CASSYGGTGAGANVLTF. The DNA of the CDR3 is TGTGCCAGCTCTTACGGAGGGACAGGGGCTGGGGCCAACGTCCTGACTTTC.

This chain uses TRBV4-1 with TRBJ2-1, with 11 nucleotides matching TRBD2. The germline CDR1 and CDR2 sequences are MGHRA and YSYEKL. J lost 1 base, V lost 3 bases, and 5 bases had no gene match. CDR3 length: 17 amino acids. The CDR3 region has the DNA TGCGCCAGCAGCCATGGACTAGCGGGCGATTCCTACAATGAGCAGTTCTTC. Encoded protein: CASSHGLAGDSYNEQFF.

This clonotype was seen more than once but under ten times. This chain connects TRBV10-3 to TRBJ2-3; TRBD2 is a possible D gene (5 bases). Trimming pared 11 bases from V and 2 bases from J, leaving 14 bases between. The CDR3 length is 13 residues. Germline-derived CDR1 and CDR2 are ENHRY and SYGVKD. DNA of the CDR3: TGTGCCGCCAAGGGAGAGGTCACAGATACGCAGTATTTT. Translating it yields CAAKGEVTDTQYF.